These 8 T cell receptor beta chains came from one sample sequenced in a study of blood T cells in healthy people across ages. Then a second PCR, running roughly 7 to 11 cycles, was carried out with a sample-barcoded 5' primer and a J-beta primer mix. TCRdb re-called the 5' RACE reads through MiXCR, storing one row per CDR3 protein. This table has fewer than 800,000 distinct CDR3 sequences, roughly 21% appearing once. Material for sequencing was blood. The receptors derive from a man between 70 and 80 years old in good health.

In this sample, this clonotype turned up many times. This chain links TRBV5-1 with TRBJ2-2; D possibly corresponds to TRBD2 (5 bases). There are 16 residues in the CDR3. V was clipped by 0 bases and J by 2 bases, with 11 bases between them. Per the germline V gene, CDR1 is SGHRS and CDR2 is YFSETQ. CDR3 protein: CASSLERAENTGELFF. The CDR3 DNA is TGCGCCAGCAGCTTGGAGAGGGCGGAAAACACCGGGGAGCTGTTTTTT.

A few counts support this clonotype. The rearrangement uses TRBV5-4 and TRBJ2-1; D may be TRBD2 (6 bases). The end of the DNA aligns better with TRBJ2-5, so the J call may be wrong. This CDR3 contains 15 residues. Germline CDR1 reads SGHNT; CDR2 reads YYREEE (reference sequence). CDR3 DNA: TGTGCCAGCAGTGGGGGAGGATCGGAGGGAGAGACCCAGTACTTC. Encoded protein: CASSGGGSEGETQYF.

Many counts were recorded for this clonotype. This chain connects TRBV29-1 to TRBJ2-1; tentatively, D is TRBD1 (5 bases). Deletions cut 6 bases from V and 9 bases from J, with 18 bases between. CDR1 SQVTM and CDR2 ANQGSEA come from the germline V gene. The CDR3 runs 13 residues. The CDR3 sequence is CSVDDSSRVEQFF. CDR3 sequence (DNA): TGCAGCGTCGACGACAGCAGTCGGGTTGAGCAGTTCTTC.

CDR3 DNA: TGCAGTGCTAGAAGATCCCCTCCAACAGGGCGGAACACTGAAGCTTTCTTT. Its protein product is CSARRSPPTGRNTEAFF. The chain combines TRBV20-1 with TRBJ1-1; possible D gene TRBD1, 6 bases. From germline, CDR1 is DFQATT and CDR2 SNEGSKA (reference sequence). This CDR3 has 17 amino acids. V dropped 2 bases and J dropped 1 base, with 20 bases sitting between them.

There are many counts of this clonotype. The chain has TRBV20-1 and TRBJ2-4; TRBD1 matches 7 bases. V was clipped by 4 bases and J by 2 bases; unmatched bases: 11. The CDR3 runs 16 residues. The germline V gene has CDR1 DFQATT and CDR2 SNEGSKA (reference sequence). The CDR3 is CSAKQGGGESKNIQYF. Written as DNA, the CDR3 is TGCAGTGCTAAGCAAGGGGGCGGAGAGTCCAAAAACATTCAGTACTTC.

CDR3 protein: CASSNLGLAGSGEQFF. In DNA form, the CDR3 reads TGTGCCAGCAGCAACCTCGGACTAGCGGGGTCGGGCGAGCAGTTCTTC. The gene calls are TRBV6-1 and TRBJ2-5; TRBD2 matches at 12 bases. Near its end, the DNA agrees better with TRBJ2-1, so the J call may be wrong. The germline V gene has CDR1 MNHNS and CDR2 SASEGT. The CDR3 covers 16 residues.

This chain joins TRBV29-1 and TRBJ2-5; TRBD1 aligns across 8 bases. The last part of the DNA fits TRBJ2-1 better; the J call may be wrong. CDR1 is SQVTM and CDR2 is ANQGSEA in the germline V gene. The CDR3 totals 15 residues. The CDR3 reads CSASGTDRDYNEQFF. The CDR3 DNA reads TGCAGCGCTTCCGGGACGGACAGGGACTACAATGAGCAGTTCTTC.

This clonotype was counted a few times. J is TRBJ1-5 and V is TRBV12-3 or TRBV12-4, with D unclear. The CDR3 runs to 15 residues. V dropped 4 bases and J dropped 1 base, with 11 bases sitting between them. This CDR3 reads CASSSQVLSNQPQHF. CDR3 nucleotides: TGTGCCAGCAGTTCTCAGGTCCTGAGCAATCAGCCCCAGCATTTT.